These 18 T cell receptor beta chains were all obtained from the same sample, sequenced in a study of T-cell memory formation after mild COVID-19. TCRdb reprocessed the 5' RACE reads with MiXCR, giving one entry per CDR3 protein. The table lists 300,000 to 350,000 distinct CDR3 sequences, 10% to 15% of them singletons. Sequences were obtained from PBMCs or a T cell subset sorted from them (not recorded which). The origin of the receptors is a man aged 18 to 35 who had mild COVID-19 (a few samples of this study predate the infection). Cell type and time point are not known.

V usage is TRBV2 and J usage is TRBJ2-7; D ambiguous. V was pared by 7 bases and J by 2 bases, with 9 bases between. CDR3 length: 12 residues. Per the germline V gene, CDR1 is SNHLY and CDR2 is FYNNEI. DNA for the CDR3: TGTGCCAGCAACGGCAGAGCCTACGAGCAGTACTTC. Protein: CASNGRAYEQYF.

This clonotype was observed a few times. This sequence joins TRBV3-1 and TRBJ1-1; TRBD1 might be the D (5 bases). CDR1 is LGHDT and CDR2 is YNNKEL in the germline V gene (reference sequence). The CDR3 is 12 amino acids. The V gene lost 3 bases and the J gene lost 8 bases, with 10 bases spanning the gap. In DNA form, the CDR3 reads TGTGCCAGCAGCCACGACAGTCAAGAAGCTTTCTTT. Translation: CASSHDSQEAFF.

The rearrangement links TRBV7-2 to TRBJ1-1; maybe TRBD1 (5 bases). Germline V gene lookup returns CDR1 SGHTA and CDR2 FQGNSA. The V and J ends lost 6 bases and 1 base respectively, with 12 bases between them. CDR3 length equals 14 residues. The CDR3: CASRGGSRNTEAFF. In DNA, the CDR3 is TGTGCCAGCAGGGGGGGGAGTCGGAACACTGAAGCTTTCTTT.

V and J are TRBV15 and TRBJ1-5, with a weak D call TRBD1 (5 bases). The CDR3 sequence is 16 residues long. Trimming cost V 0 bases and J 7 bases, with 16 bases left between them. The germline V gene has CDR1 LNHNV and CDR2 YYDKDF (reference sequence). The CDR3 spells CATSREPTAGGQPQHF. In DNA form, the CDR3 reads TGTGCCACCAGCAGAGAGCCCACGGCGGGGGGACAGCCCCAGCATTTT. The whole variable domain, filled in from reference TRBV15 and TRBJ1-5, reads DAMVIQNPRYQVTQFGKPVTLSCSQTLNHNVMYWYQQKSSQAPKLLFHYYDKDFNNEADTPDNFQSRRPNTSFCFLDIRSPGLGDTAMYLCATSREPTAGGQPQHFGDGTRLSIL.

The chain uses TRBV29-1 and TRBJ2-7; D not certain. Between the trimmed V and J ends, which lost 0 bases and 4 bases, there was a span of 4 bases. Germline-derived CDR1 and CDR2 are SQVTM and ANQGSEA. The CDR3 runs to 11 residues. In DNA form, the CDR3 reads TGCAGCGTTGAAGACCGTTACGAGCAGTACTTC. Encoded protein: CSVEDRYEQYF.

The table lists this clonotype with many counts. J is TRBJ2-1 and V is TRBV6-2 or TRBV6-3; 10 bases map to TRBD1. The CDR3 runs 14 residues. The V segment lost 5 bases and the J segment 14 bases; nucleotides outside the gene matches: 12. CDR1 and CDR2 from the germline V gene are MNHEY and SVGEGT. The CDR3 DNA sequence: TGTGCCAGCAGTACAAGCCCGGACAGGGGGAGGGAGTTCTTC. Protein sequence: CASSTSPDRGREFF.

This clonotype occurred many times. CDR3 DNA: TGTGCCAGCAGTTCGTGGGATGAGCAGTTCTTC. Amino acid sequence: CASSSWDEQFF. The gene calls are TRBV12-3 or TRBV12-4 and TRBJ2-1; D uncertain. This CDR3 region has 11 residues. V gave up 4 bases and J gave up 8 bases, with 6 bases separating them.

This clonotype has just a few counts. The chain carries TRBV7-9 and TRBJ2-1, with TRBD1 matching 9 bases. The V and J ends lost 5 bases and 0 bases, in that order; junction bases with no gene match: 5. This CDR3 region has 16 residues. The germline V gene encodes CDR1 SEHNR and CDR2 FQNEAQ (reference sequence). CDR3 bases: TGTGCCAGCAGCCTAGGGACAGGGATCTCCTACAATGAGCAGTTCTTC. This translates into CASSLGTGISYNEQFF.

The chain links TRBV4-2 to TRBJ2-5, with TRBD2 matching 10 bases. CDR3 size: 17 residues. Trimming removed 1 base from V and 2 bases from J; junction bases left unmatched: 7. Germline values: CDR1 LGHNA, CDR2 YNFKEQ. This CDR3 is CASSQGLGLARQETQYF. The CDR3 bases are TGTGCCAGCAGCCAAGGTTTGGGACTAGCGCGACAAGAGACCCAGTACTTC.

The CDR3 loop is CASSLGDRLYGYTF. CDR3 nucleotides: TGTGCCAGCAGCTTAGGGGACAGACTCTATGGCTACACCTTC. The gene calls are TRBV7-2 and TRBJ1-2; TRBD1 matches at 7 bases. With V trimmed by 1 base and J by 4 bases, 3 bases remained unmatched. Germline V gene sequence: CDR1 SGHTA, CDR2 FQGNSA. The CDR3 extends over 14 amino acids.

This clonotype was picked up a small number of times. J is TRBJ2-1 and V is TRBV4-1, with 11 bases lining up with TRBD2. Per germline, CDR1 MGHRA and CDR2 YSYEKL. V lost 3 bases to trimming and J lost 8 bases; unmatched junction nucleotides: 6. The CDR3 has 15 residues. The DNA of the CDR3 is TGCGCCAGCAGCCAGACGACTAGCGGGGCCGATGAGCAGTTCTTC. This sequence encodes CASSQTTSGADEQFF.

V and J are TRBV12-3 or TRBV12-4 and TRBJ1-6; TRBD1 agrees at 9 bases. The CDR3 is 17 amino acids. V trimming: 6 bases; J trimming: 4 bases; junction bases outside the gene matches: 10. The CDR3 sequence is CASSPGQGTRYNSPLHF. CDR3 nucleotides: TGTGCCAGCAGCCCTGGACAGGGGACCCGGTATAATTCACCCCTCCACTTT.

This clonotype showed up many times. The chain is built from TRBV6-4 and TRBJ1-2, with TRBD1 identical over 8 bases. The length of the CDR3 is 16 residues. V was clipped by 0 bases and J by 9 bases; unmatched bases: 12. Per germline, CDR1 MRHNA and CDR2 SNTAGT. This chain's CDR3 is CASSDSPGQGAESYTF. In nucleotides, the CDR3 is TGTGCCAGCAGTGACTCCCCCGGGCAGGGGGCAGAGAGCTACACCTTC.

This clonotype showed up many times. The V and J genes are TRBV5-4 and TRBJ1-2; D possibly corresponds to TRBD1 (5 bases). V lost 2 bases and J 8 bases, leaving 13 bases between the germline ends. This CDR3 has 13 residues. The germline V gene has CDR1 SGHNT and CDR2 YYREEE (reference sequence). The CDR3 here is CASSFSRAAGYTF. DNA of the CDR3: TGTGCCAGCAGCTTCTCCAGGGCTGCCGGCTACACCTTC.

The chain joins TRBV12-3 or TRBV12-4 to TRBJ2-2; maybe TRBD1 (5 bases). This CDR3 comprises 13 residues. Trimming left V 6 bases short and J 3 bases short, with 8 bases between. CDR3 in DNA: TGTGCCAGCAGCCCGACAGACACCGGGGAGCTGTTTTTT. This translates into CASSPTDTGELFF.

This clonotype was seen more than once but under ten times. The chain links TRBV6-2 or TRBV6-3 to TRBJ2-7, with D hard to call. The germline V gene encodes CDR1 MNHEY and CDR2 SVGEGT. The CDR3 runs 15 residues. Deletions cut 8 bases from V and 7 bases from J, with 24 bases between. The CDR3 DNA follows: TGTGCCAGCTGCTCCGCCCGGAAAGACCGAAAGGAGCAGTACGTC. It specifies CASCSARKDRKEQYV.

This clonotype was observed at least ten times. The V and J genes are TRBV12-3 or TRBV12-4 and TRBJ1-5; D call uncertain. The CDR3 extends over 14 amino acids. V was pared by 5 bases and J by 7 bases, with 15 bases between. The DNA of the CDR3 is TGTGCCAGCAGTACAGACACGAGAGGCCAGCCCCAGCATTTT. Amino acids: CASSTDTRGQPQHF.

The V gene is TRBV27, the J gene TRBJ2-3; D unclear. Germline values: CDR1 MNHEY, CDR2 SMNVEV (reference sequence). V dropped 5 bases and J dropped 0 bases, with 12 bases sitting between them. The CDR3 runs 15 residues. CDR3 nucleotides: TGTGCCAGCAGTCCCTTCGGCCCTAGCACAGATACGCAGTATTTT. Its translation: CASSPFGPSTDTQYF.